This T cell receptor beta chain was identified during a study of cytomegalovirus exposure and HLA in healthy donors. The study ran its PCR with 60 Vbeta and 13 Jbeta primers. Libraries were prepared by immunoSEQ multiplex PCR; TCRdb keeps only in-frame clonotypes and omits some of them. The sample contains 110,000 to 150,000 clones, 80% of which appear only once. This CDR3 comprises 16 residues. The V gene end was trimmed by 4 bases and the J gene end by 4 bases; junction bases not matched to a gene: 8. CDR1 is MRHNA, CDR2 SNTAGT, per germline. The receptor's source is a male donor in good health and CMV-seropositive. The source material was PBMCs. This chain joins TRBV6-4 and TRBJ2-2, with TRBD1 identical over 8 bases. The CDR3 nucleotides are TGTGCCAGCAGTGCCAGACCGGGACAGGTCACCGGGGAGCTGTTTTTT. Its protein product is CASSARPGQVTGELFF.